This paragraph reports one T cell receptor (beta chain). Antigen unknown. CDR1 SGHAT and CDR2 FQNNGV come from the germline V gene. This CDR3 has 17 amino acids. V was shortened by 2 bases and J by 0 bases, with 14 bases between the two germline ends. Sequencing relied on immunoSEQ assay v3.0, run at survey level. Produced via immunoSEQ multiplex PCR; TCRdb's table is partial and in-frame only. The sample has tens of thousands of clones, 88% seen once. The data stem from a study of long-term antiretroviral therapy in people with HIV. General study findings and limits: ART adherence was not documented, and neither viral resistance nor therapy changes had any data. CDR3 lengths in HIV samples spanned a narrower range than controls.

The genes are TRBV11-2 and TRBJ1-5, with D tentatively TRBD1 (5 bases). This clonotype originated in a man aged 55 to 70 with HIV. The material was unsorted PBMCs, obtained 2.3 years after starting antiretroviral therapy. The CDR3 DNA reads as TGTGCCAGCAGCTTAAACGGGGCGTCAGGTAGCAATCAGCCCCAGCATTTT. Translated: CASSLNGASGSNQPQHF.